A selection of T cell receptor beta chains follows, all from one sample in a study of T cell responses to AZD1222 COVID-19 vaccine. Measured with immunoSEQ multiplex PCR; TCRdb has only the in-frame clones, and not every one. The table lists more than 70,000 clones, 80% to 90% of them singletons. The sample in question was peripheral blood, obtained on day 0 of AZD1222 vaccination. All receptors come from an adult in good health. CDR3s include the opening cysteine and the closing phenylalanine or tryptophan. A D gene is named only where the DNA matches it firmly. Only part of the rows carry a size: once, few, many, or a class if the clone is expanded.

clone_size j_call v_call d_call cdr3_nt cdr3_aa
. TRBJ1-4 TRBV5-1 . TGCGCCAGCAGCTCGACAGATCCAACTAATGAAAAACTGTTTTTT CASSSTDPTNEKLFF
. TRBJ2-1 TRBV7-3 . TGTGCCAGCAGCTTAGGAGGGAGCAGGTACAATGAGCAGTTCTTC CASSLGGSRYNEQFF
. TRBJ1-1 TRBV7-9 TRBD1 TGTGCCAGCAGCCCCCGGGACAGAGATTCTTCTGAAGCTTTCTTT CASSPRDRDSSEAFF
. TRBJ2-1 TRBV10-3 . TGTGCCCATGGGACGGCCACCTACAATGAGCAGTTCTTC CAHGTATYNEQFF
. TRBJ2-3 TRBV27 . TGTGCCAGCAGCCTAAATGGGGGAGGAGGGTTTAGCACAGATACGCAGTATTTT CASSLNGGGGFSTDTQYF
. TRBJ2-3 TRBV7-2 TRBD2 TGTGCCAGCAGCTTACCGAGCGGGAGAGCCTCAGATACGCAGTATTTT CASSLPSGRASDTQYF
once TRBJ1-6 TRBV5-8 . TGTGCCAGCAGCTTGGTTAGGCAACGGTCACCCCTCCACTTT CASSLVRQRSPLHF
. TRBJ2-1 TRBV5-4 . TGTGCCAGCAGCTTGACTGCCAGCTCCTTCGATGAGCAGTTCTTC CASSLTASSFDEQFF
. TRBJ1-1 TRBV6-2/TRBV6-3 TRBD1 TGTGCCAGCAGCCAGGGGGCTGAAGCTTTCTTT CASSQGAEAFF
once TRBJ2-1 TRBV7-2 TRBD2 TGTGCCAGCAGCTTAGGGACTAGCGGGAGTTCTGAGCAGTTCTTC CASSLGTSGSSEQFF
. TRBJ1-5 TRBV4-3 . TGCGCCAGCAGCCAAGATGCGTGGGGAGGGAACAATCAGCCCCAGCATTTT CASSQDAWGGNNQPQHF
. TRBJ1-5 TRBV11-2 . TGTGCCAGCAGCTTAGATCACGATCAGCCCCAGCATTTT CASSLDHDQPQHF
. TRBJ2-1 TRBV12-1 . TGTGCCAGCAGCTTTGCTCTAGCGGGAGCCTACAATGAGCAGTTCTTC CASSFALAGAYNEQFF
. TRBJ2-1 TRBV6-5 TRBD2 TGTGCCAGCAGGAGACTAGCGGCCTACAATGAGCAGTTCTTC CASRRLAAYNEQFF
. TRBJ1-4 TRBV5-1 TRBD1 TGCGCCAGCAGCTTGGTGACAGGGGGTGAAGAAAAACTGTTTTTT CASSLVTGGEEKLFF
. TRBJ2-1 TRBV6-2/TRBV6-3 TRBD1 TGTGCCAGCAGTACCTATACCCCCGGGACAGGGGGAGACAATGAGCAGTTCTTC CASSTYTPGTGGDNEQFF